This TCR beta chain was captured in a study of low-dose radiotherapy and immunotherapy resistance in tumors (dated by TCRdb to 2021 to 2024). The study in broad terms: In Cohort 1, 0.5 Gy per fraction was delivered every 2 weeks, and a total PTV dose of 6.5 Gy was prescribed. Eight patients were included in the translational analysis: three from the first dose cohort and the first five from the second dose cohort. Cyclophosphamide 200 mg/m2 was given intravenously every two weeks, one day before each radiation and immunotherapy administration. Randomization of trial participants into treatment groups was not performed. Aspirin 300 mg was taken orally once daily by patients for four cycles, starting on cycle 1 day 1. Nivolumab was administered intravenously as a 240 mg flat dose every two weeks, and ipilimumab was administered intravenously at 1 mg/kg every six weeks. Cohort 2 received 1 Gy per fraction every two weeks, with a total of 13 Gy over 26 weeks.

From the germline V gene, CDR1 is SGHTA and CDR2 is FQGNSA. The CDR3 goes from the cysteine to the phenylalanine over 18 residues. The only DNA kept is the CDR3, 54 bases in frame from the first base. V and J lose 1 base and 2 bases, and a span of 21 bases separates them. Instrument on record: Illumina HiSeq 2500. First-strand cDNA was synthesized using Superscript III and a set of TRAV- and TRBV-specific primers, so that both TCRalpha and TCRbeta chains were covered. TCRs were amplified with Phusion for 20 PCR cycles, with a constant-region primer paired with the adapter attached to the V primers. The isolated mRNA was amplified using the MessageAmp II aRNA Amplification Kit, with in vitro transcription performed for around 16 hours at 37 degrees C. The Dynabeads mRNA DIRECT Purification Kit was used to isolate the mRNA for TCR sequencing. Indexed Illumina adapters were added in a second roughly 26-cycle Phusion PCR, and the resulting products were purified with AMPure XP beads. The authors' analysis ran thus. Custom Perl scripts were used to pool TCR sequences that encoded the same protein, to remove out-of-frame sequences, and to calculate the abundance of each clonotype. The analysis excluded TCR sequences that were supported by just one read. The metrics used to describe the repertoires included Shannon entropy, Gini index, clonality, richness, and the frequency of TCRs shared between repertoires. In-frame beta chains were kept once TCRdb had trimmed the public reads at Q25 with fastp and called clones with MiXCR. Merged by CDR3 protein, the rows form single entries marked with the most common genes and DNA. The V and J calls were not made by the authors but by TCRdb's processing. The sample table records 95,000 to 100,000 distinct CDR3 sequences; roughly 20% of these occur just once. Of the sample, approximately 4% falls within the top ten clones.

At least ten counts were recorded for this clonotype. Its specific antigen is unknown. No base-level quality is on record; no much larger clone is a single base apart. The time point tag for this specimen amounts to: after trial treatment. The sample's treatment or condition label, decoded: LDRT plus nivolumab, ipilimumab, low-dose cyclophosphamide and aspirin (RACIN trial). The donors took part in RACIN, a single-arm, phase I, dose-escalation trial that combined nivolumab, ipilimumab, aspirin, low-dose cyclophosphamide and low-dose radiotherapy. To be eligible, a patient needed to have an advanced solid tumor that was TIL-negative.

The material sequenced was PBMCs, taken after low-dose radiotherapy plus immunotherapy. The chain links TRBV7-2 with TRBJ2-7; TRBD2 might be the D gene, on 7 matching bases. The receptor was derived from a male donor with prostate cancer. DNA sequence: TGTGCCAGCAGCTTAGGTCCCGGGGGGCGGACCCTCCCCTACGAGCAGTACTTC. It translates as CASSLGPGGRTLPYEQYF.